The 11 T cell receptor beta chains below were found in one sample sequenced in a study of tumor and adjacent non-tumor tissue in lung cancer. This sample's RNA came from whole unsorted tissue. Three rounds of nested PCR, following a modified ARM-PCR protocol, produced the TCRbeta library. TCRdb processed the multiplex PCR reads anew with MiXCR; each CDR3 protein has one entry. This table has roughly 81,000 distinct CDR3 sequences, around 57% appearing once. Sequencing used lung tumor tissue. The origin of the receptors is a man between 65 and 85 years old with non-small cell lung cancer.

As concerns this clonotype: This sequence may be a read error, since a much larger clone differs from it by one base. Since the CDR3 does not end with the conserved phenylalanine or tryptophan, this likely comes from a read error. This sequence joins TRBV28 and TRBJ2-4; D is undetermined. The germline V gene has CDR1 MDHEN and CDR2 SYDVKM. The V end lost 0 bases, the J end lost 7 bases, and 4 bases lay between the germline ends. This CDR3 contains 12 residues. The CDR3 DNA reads TGTGCCAGCAGTTTATGGGGGAACATTCAGTACTCC. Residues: CASSLWGNIQYS.

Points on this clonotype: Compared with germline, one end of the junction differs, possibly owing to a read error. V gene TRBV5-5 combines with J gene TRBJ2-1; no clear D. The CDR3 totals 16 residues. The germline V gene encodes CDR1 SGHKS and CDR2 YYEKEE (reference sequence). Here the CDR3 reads CAGSYGPDGAYNEQFF. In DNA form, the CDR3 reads TGTGCCGGCAGCTATGGTCCAGACGGAGCCTACAATGAGCAGTTCTTC.

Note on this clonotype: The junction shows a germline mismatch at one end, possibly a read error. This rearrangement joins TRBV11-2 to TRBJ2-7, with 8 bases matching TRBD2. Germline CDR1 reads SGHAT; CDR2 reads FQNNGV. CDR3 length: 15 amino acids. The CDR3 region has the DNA TGTGCCAGCAGCGAGACGACTAGCGTGATGGCCGGGTGGTACTTT. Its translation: CASSETTSVMAGWYF.

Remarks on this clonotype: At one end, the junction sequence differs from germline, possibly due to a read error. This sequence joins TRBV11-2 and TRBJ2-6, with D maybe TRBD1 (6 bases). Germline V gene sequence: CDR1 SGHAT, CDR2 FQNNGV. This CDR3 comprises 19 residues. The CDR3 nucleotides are TGTGCTAGCAGCTCCACGAGGGGAAGAGGGGGTTCTGGGGCCAACGTCCTGACTTTC. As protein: CASSSTRGRGGSGANVLTF. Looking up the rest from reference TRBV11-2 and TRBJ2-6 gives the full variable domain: EAGVAQSPRYKIIEKRQSVAFWCNPISGHATLYWYQQILGQGPKLLIQFQNNGVVDDSQLPKDRFSAERLKGVDSTLKIQPAKLEDSAVYLCASSSTRGRGGSGANVLTFGAGSRLTVL.

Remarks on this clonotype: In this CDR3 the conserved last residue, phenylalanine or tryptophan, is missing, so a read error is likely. The CDR3 loop reads CGVEIGTRETQYL. The CDR3 bases are TGCGGCGTTGAAATCGGGACTCGGGAGACCCAGTACCTC. The V and J genes are TRBV29-1 and TRBJ2-5; TRBD2 might be the D (6 bases). Germline V CDR1 and CDR2: SQVTM, ANQGSEA. This CDR3 has 13 amino acids.

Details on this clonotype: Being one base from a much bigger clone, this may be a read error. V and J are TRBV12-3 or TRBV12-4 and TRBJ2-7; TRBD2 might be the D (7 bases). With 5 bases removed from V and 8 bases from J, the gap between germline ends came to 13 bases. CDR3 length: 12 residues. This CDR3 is CASSRGAGKQYF. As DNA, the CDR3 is TGTGCCAGCAGTCGGGGGGCTGGCAAGCAGTACTTC.

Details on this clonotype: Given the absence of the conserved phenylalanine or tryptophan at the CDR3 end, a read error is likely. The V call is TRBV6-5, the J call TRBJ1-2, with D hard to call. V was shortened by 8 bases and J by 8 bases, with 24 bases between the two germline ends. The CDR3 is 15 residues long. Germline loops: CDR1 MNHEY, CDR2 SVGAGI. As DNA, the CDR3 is TGTGCCAGCGCCCGTATATCCGGTCGGTCGGGCGGCTACACCTTA. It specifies CASARISGRSGGYTL.

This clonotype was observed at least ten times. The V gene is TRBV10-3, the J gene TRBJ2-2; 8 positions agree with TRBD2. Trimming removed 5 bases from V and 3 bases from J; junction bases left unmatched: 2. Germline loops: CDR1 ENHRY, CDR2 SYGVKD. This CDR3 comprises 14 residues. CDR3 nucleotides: TGTGCCATCAGTAGCGGGAGCGACACCGGGGAGCTGTTTTTT. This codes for CAISSGSDTGELFF.

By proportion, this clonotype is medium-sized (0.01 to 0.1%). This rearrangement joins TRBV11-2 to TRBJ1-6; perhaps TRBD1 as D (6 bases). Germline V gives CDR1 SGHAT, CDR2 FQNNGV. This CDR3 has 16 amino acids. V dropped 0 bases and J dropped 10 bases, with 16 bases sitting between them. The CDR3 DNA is TGTGCCAGCAGCTTAGATTTGCGGACAGTTCTCTCACCCCTCCACTTT. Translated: CASSLDLRTVLSPLHF.

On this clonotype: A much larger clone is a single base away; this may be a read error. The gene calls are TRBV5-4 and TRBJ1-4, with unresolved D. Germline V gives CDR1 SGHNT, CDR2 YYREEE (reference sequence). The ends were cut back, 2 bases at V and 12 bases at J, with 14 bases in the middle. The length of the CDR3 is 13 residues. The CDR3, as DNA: TGTGCCAGCAGCTTCGACCCGGGTTCGGAACTGTTTTTT. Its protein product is CASSFDPGSELFF.

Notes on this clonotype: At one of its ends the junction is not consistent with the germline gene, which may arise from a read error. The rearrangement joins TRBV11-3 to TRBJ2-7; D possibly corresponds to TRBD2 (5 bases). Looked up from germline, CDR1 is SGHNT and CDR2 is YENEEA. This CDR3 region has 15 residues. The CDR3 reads CAISSAPGGGHEQYF. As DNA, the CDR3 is TGTGCCATCAGCTCGGCGCCGGGCGGCGGGCACGAGCAGTACTTC.